The TCR beta chain under discussion was sequenced for a study of vaccination and CD4 T cells after COVID-19. Study details: The cells were exposed to overlapping spike peptides originating from SARS-CoV-2, HCoV-NL63, HCoV-OC43 and HCoV-229E for stimulation.

An Oncomine TCR Beta short-read assay was used to sequence the DNA from cultured CD4+ T cells. TCRdb independently ran MiXCR on the PCR reads; one entry per CDR3 protein. The table shows thousands of distinct CDR3 sequences, with 35% to 40% occurring only once. Of note for this clonotype: The antigen is unknown.

Specified treatment: roughly 10-day PBMC culture with coronavirus spike peptide pools or control peptides (ViraFEST assay). The unexposed donor gave CD4+ T cells before the COVID-19 pandemic (2011-2018). ViraFEST stimulated the growth of antigen-specific T cells using peptide pools and subsequently profiled their TCRs by sequencing. The culture of roughly 2 million PBMCs per well included 8.5 to 10 IU/ml IL-2 and about 10 ug/ml peptide pools. Germline CDR1 KGHSH, CDR2 LQKENI. The CDR3 totals 11 residues. Deletions cut 3 bases from V and 1 base from J, with 0 bases between. The sequence came from a human donor in good health. This chain joins TRBV18 and TRBJ2-5; D not certain. Sequencing used CD4+ T cells from blood, cultured in vitro. The DNA for the CDR3 is TGTGCCAGCTCACCCCAAGAGACCCAGTACTTC. Encoded protein: CASSPQETQYF.